This T cell receptor (beta chain) was documented in a study of T cell repertoires in cytomegalovirus infection. At the level of the study: Evidence of both CMV infection and a matching HLA type came from public TCR beta signatures. General study points: Carriers of CMV plus the relevant HLA were identified by cumulative public TCR beta family frequency.

MiXCR, applied by TCRdb to the reads, yields one record per CDR3 protein. This table has 150,000 to 200,000 distinct CDR3 sequences, roughly a fifth appearing once. There are a few counts of this clonotype. Antigen: not known. From germline, CDR1 is KGHSH and CDR2 LQKENI. V shed 6 bases and J shed 7 bases, with 22 bases lying between them. The CDR3 has 16 amino acids. This chain uses TRBV18 with TRBJ1-5, with D tentatively TRBD1 (6 bases). The sample was PBMCs. The receptor's source is a human donor in good health (CMV status not recorded). Some clones in this sample may be carry-over from other donors' samples. The CDR3 is CASSPQGGGREQPQHF. The CDR3, as DNA: TGTGCCAGCTCGCCCCAGGGCGGGGGGCGTGAGCAGCCCCAGCATTTT.